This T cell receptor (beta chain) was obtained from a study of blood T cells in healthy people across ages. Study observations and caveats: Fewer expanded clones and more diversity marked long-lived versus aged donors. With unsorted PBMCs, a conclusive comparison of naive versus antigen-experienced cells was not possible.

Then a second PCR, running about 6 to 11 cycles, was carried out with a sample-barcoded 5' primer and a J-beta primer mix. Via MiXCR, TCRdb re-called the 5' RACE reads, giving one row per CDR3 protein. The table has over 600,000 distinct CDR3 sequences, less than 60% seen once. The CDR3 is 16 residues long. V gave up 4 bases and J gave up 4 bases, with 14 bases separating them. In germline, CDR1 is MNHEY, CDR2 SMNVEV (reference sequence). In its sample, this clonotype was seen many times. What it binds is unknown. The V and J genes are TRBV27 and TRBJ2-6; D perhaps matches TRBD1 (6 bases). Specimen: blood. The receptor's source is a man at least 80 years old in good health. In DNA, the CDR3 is TGTGCCAGCAGTTCCACAGGGATGGGGGGGGCCAACGTCCTGACTTTC. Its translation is CASSSTGMGGANVLTF.